These 22 T cell receptor beta chains were sequenced from one sample in a study of blood T cell repertoires in COVID-19 (TCRdb year 2020). Receptor amplification or capture employed the immunoSEQ multiplex PCR assay. In its TCRdb copy, this immuneACCESS table keeps in-frame sequences only and misses some clones. Where compared with another copy, unresolved V genes explain less than half of these, and the others have no known cause. The sample table contains about 140,000 clones; only one count was recorded for 80% to 85% of them. Approximately 3.8% of the sample is in the top ten clones. Sequences were obtained from peripheral blood. The receptors derive from an older woman with acute or convalescent COVID-19.

This clone has more than one count but fewer than ten. The chain uses TRBV19 and TRBJ1-1; 9 nucleotides match TRBD1. Germline V lookup: CDR1 LNHDA, CDR2 SQIVND (reference sequence). Losses at the gene ends were 8 bases for V and 6 bases for J; bases not matched to a gene: 4. The CDR3 spans 12 residues. CDR3 in amino acids: CASRDRASEAFF. CDR3 in DNA: TGTGCCAGTCGGGACAGGGCCTCTGAAGCTTTCTTT.

CDR3 DNA sequence: TGCAGCGTTGTCACGGGCTCTGGAAACACCATATATTTT. Translating gives CSVVTGSGNTIYF. V usage is TRBV29-1 and J usage is TRBJ1-3, with D hard to call. This CDR3 has 13 residues. The germline CDR1 and CDR2 sequences are SQVTM and ANQGSEA. Trimming pared 4 bases from V and 0 bases from J, leaving 7 bases between.

V and J are TRBV24-1 and TRBJ2-1, with 8 bases lining up with TRBD2. This CDR3 spans 16 amino acids. The V gene end was trimmed by 4 bases and the J gene end by 2 bases; junction bases not matched to a gene: 6. Germline V gene lookup returns CDR1 KGHDR and CDR2 SFDVKD. CDR3 coding DNA: TGTGCCACCAGTGACACGGCGGGGGGTACCTACAATGAGCAGTTCTTC. This gives the protein CATSDTAGGTYNEQFF.

This clone was recorded only once. The V call is TRBV5-4, the J call TRBJ2-4, with 12 bases aligning to TRBD2. Losses at the gene ends were 4 bases for V and 8 bases for J; bases not matched to a gene: 19. Germline V lookup: CDR1 SGHNT, CDR2 YYREEE (reference sequence). The CDR3 spans 19 residues. The CDR3: CASSRYAGTSGRRGYIQYF. The CDR3, as DNA: TGTGCCAGCAGCAGATACGCAGGGACTAGCGGGCGTCGGGGGTACATTCAGTACTTC. The whole variable domain, filled in from reference TRBV5-4 and TRBJ2-4, reads ETGVTQSPTHLIKTRGQQVTLRCSSQSGHNTVSWYQQALGQGPQFIFQYYREEENGRGNFPPRFSGLQFPNYSSELNVNALELDDSALYLCASSRYAGTSGRRGYIQYFGAGTRLSVL.

The chain is built from TRBV3-1 (or the pseudogene TRBV3-2) and TRBJ2-1; D remains unclear. CDR1 is LGHDT and CDR2 is YNNKEL in the germline V gene (reference sequence). The length of the CDR3 is 15 residues. The V and J ends lost 1 base and 4 bases respectively, with 11 bases between them. The CDR3 DNA is TGTGCCAGCAGCCAAGCTAGTGCGCCTTACAATGAGCAGTTCTTC. This translates into CASSQASAPYNEQFF.

This clone has a single count. The rearrangement joins TRBV7-3 to TRBJ1-1; 9 positions agree with TRBD1. The CDR3 totals 14 residues. V trimming: 6 bases; J trimming: 4 bases; junction bases outside the gene matches: 6. Germline assignment: CDR1 SGHTA and CDR2 FQGTGA. CDR3 nucleotides: TGTGCCAGCAGGTGGGACAGGGTACCCACTGAAGCTTTCTTT. It specifies CASRWDRVPTEAFF.

This chain connects TRBV7-3 to TRBJ2-1; D is possibly TRBD2 (6 bases). V gave up 5 bases and J gave up 7 bases, with 9 bases separating them. The V gene's germline CDR1 is SGHTA and CDR2 FQGTGA. The CDR3 consists of 12 residues. The CDR3 is CASSPGLNEQFF. In DNA form, the CDR3 reads TGTGCCAGCAGCCCTGGACTAAATGAGCAGTTCTTC.

The chain carries TRBV9 and TRBJ2-1; 13 positions agree with TRBD2. CDR3 length: 20 amino acids. V lost 1 base, J lost 0 bases, and 10 bases stayed unmatched. Germline values: CDR1 SGDLS, CDR2 YYNGEE. The CDR3 DNA reads TGTGCCAGCAGCGTAAATTCTGGTTGGACTAGCGGGAGCTCCTACAATGAGCAGTTCTTC. As protein: CASSVNSGWTSGSSYNEQFF.

This chain uses TRBV28 with TRBJ2-1; 11 nucleotides line up with TRBD2. Per germline, CDR1 MDHEN and CDR2 SYDVKM. The CDR3 runs 17 residues. After removal of 6 bases from V and 1 base from J, the junction contained 8 bases not matched to a gene. For the CDR3, the DNA is TGTGCCAGCAGCACCCCACTAGCGGGAGAATCCTACAATGAGCAGTTCTTC. Translating gives CASSTPLAGESYNEQFF.

V gene TRBV6-5 combines with J gene TRBJ1-2, with D perhaps matching TRBD1 (6 bases). This CDR3 spans 13 amino acids. The germline V and J ends were trimmed by 2 bases and 6 bases, with 10 bases remaining between them. Germline loops: CDR1 MNHEY, CDR2 SVGAGI. For the CDR3, the DNA is TGTGCCAGCAGTTACACTAGACAGGATGGCTACACCTTC. It is translated as CASSYTRQDGYTF.

V and J are TRBV2 and TRBJ1-1; no clear D. V lost 0 bases to trimming and J lost 1 base, with 6 bases between them. The germline V gene has CDR1 SNHLY and CDR2 FYNNEI. This CDR3 has 14 residues. For the CDR3, the DNA is TGTGCCAGCAGTGAAGCTGCCAGGAACACTGAAGCTTTCTTT. Protein product: CASSEAARNTEAFF.

This clone was found a few times. The chain employs TRBV12-3 or TRBV12-4 and TRBJ1-2; weak D call: TRBD1 (6 bases). V lost 5 bases to trimming and J lost 8 bases, with 9 bases between them. The CDR3 is 11 residues long. DNA for the CDR3: TGTGCCAGCAGTAAAGGGACAGGCTACACCTTC. Encoded protein: CASSKGTGYTF.

The chain employs TRBV30 and TRBJ1-3, with 11 bases that match TRBD1. Germline V gene data show CDR1 as GTSNPN and CDR2 as SVGIG (reference sequence). The length of the CDR3 is 18 residues. With V trimmed by 8 bases and J by 0 bases, 15 bases remained unmatched. CDR3 in amino acids: CAVVGQGAFTTSGNTIYF. CDR3 bases: TGTGCCGTGGTAGGACAGGGGGCTTTTACCACCTCTGGAAACACCATATATTTT.

V and J are TRBV27 and TRBJ2-1; TRBD2 matches 10 bases. This CDR3 has 15 amino acids. Germline loops: CDR1 MNHEY, CDR2 SMNVEV (reference sequence). V was pared by 6 bases and J by 3 bases, with 5 bases of the junction left unmatched. The CDR3 bases are TGTGCCAGCAGACCTCTAGCGGGGGTCTACAATGAGCAGTTCTTC. Residues: CASRPLAGVYNEQFF.

This chain joins TRBV28 and TRBJ1-6, with TRBD1 matching over 8 bases. Germline loops: CDR1 MDHEN, CDR2 SYDVKM. J lost 14 bases, V lost 8 bases, and 17 bases had no gene match. The CDR3 is 15 residues long. This chain's CDR3 is CASSVWATGESTLHF. DNA for the CDR3: TGTGCCAGCTCAGTTTGGGCGACAGGGGAATCCACCCTCCACTTT. Looking up the rest from reference TRBV28 and TRBJ1-6 gives the full variable domain: DVKVTQSSRYLVKRTGEKVFLECVQDMDHENMFWYRQDPGLGLRLIYFSYDVKMKEKGDIPEGYSVSREKKERFSLILESASTNQTSMYLCASSVWATGESTLHFGNGTRLTVT.

The chain employs TRBV19 and TRBJ1-5, with D uncertain. Germline V gene lookup returns CDR1 LNHDA and CDR2 SQIVND (reference sequence). The CDR3 covers 12 residues. V was trimmed by 3 bases and J by 4 bases, leaving 4 bases between them. CDR3 sequence (DNA): TGTGCCAGTAGTATCGAGAATCAGCCCCAGCATTTT. It is translated as CASSIENQPQHF. The variable domain in full, with the rest retrieved from reference TRBV19 and TRBJ1-5, is DGGITQSPKYLFRKEGQNVTLSCEQNLNHDAMYWYRQDPGQGLRLIYYSQIVNDFQKGDIAEGYSVSREKKESFPLTVTSAQKNPTAFYLCASSIENQPQHFGDGTRLSIL.

This chain joins TRBV6-8 and TRBJ1-2; D gene ambiguous. V lost 8 bases and J 2 bases, leaving 9 bases between the germline ends. This CDR3 comprises 12 residues. The germline gives CDR1 MNHGY, CDR2 SAAAGT. CDR3 region: CASATLNYGYTF. CDR3 DNA: TGTGCCAGCGCTACACTAAACTATGGCTACACCTTC.

The chain links TRBV5-4 to TRBJ1-2; TRBD1 agrees at 9 bases. Germline V gives CDR1 SGHNT, CDR2 YYREEE (reference sequence). V lost 3 bases to trimming and J lost 4 bases; unmatched junction nucleotides: 4. The CDR3 totals 14 residues. CDR3 DNA: TGTGCCAGCAGCTCGGGACAGGGTACCTATGGCTACACCTTC. Its translation is CASSSGQGTYGYTF. Combining the CDR3 with reference TRBV5-4 and TRBJ1-2 gives the whole variable domain ETGVTQSPTHLIKTRGQQVTLRCSSQSGHNTVSWYQQALGQGPQFIFQYYREEENGRGNFPPRFSGLQFPNYSSELNVNALELDDSALYLCASSSGQGTYGYTFGSGTRLTVV.

This chain joins TRBV20-1 and TRBJ2-7, with 9 nucleotides matching TRBD2. This CDR3 is built from 13 residues. Trimming at V came to 3 bases and at J to 2 bases, leaving 2 bases not matched to a gene. Germline-derived CDR1 and CDR2 are DFQATT and SNEGSKA (reference sequence). CDR3 DNA sequence: TGCAGTGCTAGTAGACTAGCGGCCTACGAGCAGTACTTC. Translated: CSASRLAAYEQYF.

CDR3 region: CASSQDAYNEQFF. The DNA of the CDR3 is TGTGCCAGCAGCCAAGACGCCTACAATGAGCAGTTCTTC. V is TRBV14 and J is TRBJ2-1, with D hard to call. Germline V gene data show CDR1 as SGHDN and CDR2 as FVKESK. V was cut by 0 bases and J by 2 bases, with 2 bases left in between. CDR3 length: 13 residues.

The rearrangement joins TRBV28 to TRBJ1-2; D possibly corresponds to TRBD1 (6 bases). The germline V and J ends were trimmed by 7 bases and 6 bases, with 15 bases remaining between them. Per the germline V gene, CDR1 is MDHEN and CDR2 is SYDVKM. The CDR3 contains 13 residues. Written as DNA, the CDR3 is TGTGCCAGCACCCCATGGGCAGGGGATGGCTACACCTTC. Translating gives CASTPWAGDGYTF.

The table lists this clone with a few counts. The rearrangement links TRBV19 to TRBJ2-7; the D gene is possibly TRBD2 (6 bases). Deletions cut 4 bases from V and 6 bases from J, with 16 bases between. Per germline, CDR1 LNHDA and CDR2 SQIVND (reference sequence). The CDR3 contains 14 residues. CDR3 protein: CASSTGTPWVEQYF. CDR3 DNA sequence: TGTGCCAGTAGTACCGGGACTCCCTGGGTCGAGCAGTACTTC. Based on the CDR3 plus reference TRBV19 and TRBJ2-7, the full variable domain is DGGITQSPKYLFRKEGQNVTLSCEQNLNHDAMYWYRQDPGQGLRLIYYSQIVNDFQKGDIAEGYSVSREKKESFPLTVTSAQKNPTAFYLCASSTGTPWVEQYFGPGTRLTVT.